The clone carrying this T cell receptor beta chain came up a few times. The data are from a study of T cells after yellow fever vaccination. Germline V gene data show CDR1 as SGHTA and CDR2 as FQGNSA. This CDR3 has 19 amino acids. Trimming took 5 bases from V and 0 from J; bases not matched to a gene: 15. TCRdb re-derived calls from the 5' RACE reads in MiXCR, one entry per CDR3 protein. The sample holds some 120,000 distinct CDR3 sequences, 7.4% seen once. This TCR was recovered from a man aged 18 to 29 who received the YFV17D yellow fever vaccine. The chain is built from TRBV7-2 and TRBJ1-1; 10 nucleotides match TRBD1. The sample in question was CD4+ T cells sorted from PBMCs, obtained about 10 days after the first yellow fever vaccination. CDR3 in amino acids: CASSNYLMGQGTMNTEAFF. The CDR3 coding sequence is TGTGCCAGCAGCAACTACCTGATGGGACAGGGGACTATGAACACTGAAGCTTTCTTT.